This T cell receptor (beta chain) was sequenced during a study of blood T cell repertoires in COVID-19. Study overall: The United States, Italy and Spain provided the acute and convalescent COVID-19 samples. Sources were T cells, B-cell-depleted T cells, or PBMCs; the material itself was cDNA or gDNA.

Per the original data handling: Estimates of nucleated cell counts were drawn from the amplification of reference gene primers. Only in-frame clones appear in the TCRdb table, and some are missing; sequencing was by immunoSEQ multiplex PCR. V, J and clone size are those of that table, while D and trimming were read from the DNA. The data contain some 97,000 clones, roughly nine tenths of them singletons. V gave up 0 bases and J gave up 1 base, with 14 bases separating them. Germline V CDR1 and CDR2: MGHRA, YSYEKL. The CDR3 has 17 amino acids. What was sequenced was peripheral blood. The origin of this receptor is a man between 50 and 59 years old with active COVID-19. The J gene is TRBJ2-3, the V gene TRBV4-1; D call uncertain. The CDR3 loop reads CASSQDHPPRGTDTQYF. The CDR3 bases are TGCGCCAGCAGCCAAGACCACCCCCCCCGAGGCACAGATACGCAGTATTTT.